Listed below are T cell receptor beta chains from one sample, sequenced in a study of vaccination effects on CD4 cells after COVID-19. No cognate antigen is known for these TCRs. Data came from immunoSEQ multiplex PCR; TCRdb stores just in-frame clones and leaves some out. The sample records about 72,000 clones, around 77% being singletons. Sequenced here: CD4+ T cells from PBMCs cultured without peptide, sampled before COVID-19 vaccination. The receptors originated from a human donor who received a COVID-19 vaccine. CDR3s include the opening cysteine and the closing phenylalanine or tryptophan. Each record gives: V gene, D gene, J gene, clone size, CDR3 DNA, CDR3 protein. D genes are given only for firm matches. Clone size is stated in some rows and not others, as once, few, many or a class when expanded.

TRBV6-2/TRBV6-3	NA	TRBJ2-2	NA	TGTGCCAGCAGTTACTCGAATTTCAGATTGAGCGCGAACACCGGGGAGCTGTTTTTT	CASSYSNFRLSANTGELFF
TRBV19	NA	TRBJ2-5	NA	TGTGCCAGTAGTATAGGGCAGGGCCAAGAGACCCAGTACTTC	CASSIGQGQETQYF
TRBV6-5	NA	TRBJ1-2	NA	TGTGCCAGCCAGGACACTAACTATGGCTACACCTTC	CASQDTNYGYTF
TRBV18	NA	TRBJ1-3	NA	TGTGCCAGCTCAGCCGAGCGGCTCACCTCTGGAAACACCATATATTTT	CASSAERLTSGNTIYF
TRBV5-1	NA	TRBJ1-1	NA	TGCGCCAGCAGGACGATCGGGGGGGCTGAAGCTTTCTTT	CASRTIGGAEAFF
TRBV10-3	NA	TRBJ1-2	NA	TGTGCCACCGGTCTTGGCAGCCTCAGACCGGGATCGGACTATGGCTACACCTTC	CATGLGSLRPGSDYGYTF
TRBV2	TRBD1	TRBJ1-5	NA	TGTGCCAGCAGCAAAATGGACAGGGGCAATCAGCCCCAGCATTTT	CASSKMDRGNQPQHF
TRBV3-1/TRBV3-2	TRBD1	TRBJ1-5	NA	TGTGCCAGCAGCCAAGGACCAGGGGGCGAGCCCCAGCATTTT	CASSQGPGGEPQHF
TRBV5-1	TRBD1	TRBJ1-4	NA	TGCGCCAGCAGCTTGGTCCCAGGGGGCGATGAAAAACTGTTTTTT	CASSLVPGGDEKLFF
TRBV2	NA	TRBJ1-1	NA	TGTGCCAGCAGTGAATTCCAGGGTGGCGGCACTGAAGCTTTCTTT	CASSEFQGGGTEAFF
TRBV6-1	NA	TRBJ1-5	few	TGTGCCAGCAGTGAAGGGGGACTGTATAGCAATCAGCCCCAGCATTTT	CASSEGGLYSNQPQHF
TRBV11-2	NA	TRBJ2-3	NA	TGTGCCAGCAGCCCCAGAGCGGGACACAACACAGATACGCAGTATTTT	CASSPRAGHNTDTQYF
TRBV6-5	TRBD1	TRBJ1-4	NA	TGTGCCAGTCAAGACTGGGGACAGGGAAATGAAAAACTGTTTTTT	CASQDWGQGNEKLFF
TRBV5-5	TRBD1	TRBJ2-3	NA	TGTGCCAGCAGCCAACGAAGGGACAGAGTCACAGATACGCAGTATTTT	CASSQRRDRVTDTQYF
TRBV5-1	NA	TRBJ2-2	NA	TGCGCCAGCAGCCCTGGGGGGACCCTCACCGGGGAGCTGTTTTTT	CASSPGGTLTGELFF
TRBV7-9	TRBD1	TRBJ1-3	few	TGTGCCAGCAGCCCCGCGGCGACAGGGGGAAATGGAAACACCATATATTTT	CASSPAATGGNGNTIYF
TRBV11-2	TRBD1	TRBJ1-3	NA	TGTGCCAGCAGCTACCGGACAGGGGCGAGCTCTGGAAACACCATATATTTT	CASSYRTGASSGNTIYF
TRBV5-1	NA	TRBJ1-4	few	TGCGCCAGCAGCTTTGGGGGTACTAATGAAAAACTGTTTTTT	CASSFGGTNEKLFF